This TCR beta chain was found in a study of T cell responses to AZD1222 COVID-19 vaccine. A remark on this clone: Its antigen is unidentified.

Findings and limits, study-wide: Donors, mostly white British, included more females; clonal diversity was possibly underestimated.

Clones were sequenced by immunoSEQ multiplex PCR, and TCRdb holds only the in-frame ones, with some missing. The sample lists around 99,000 clones; roughly 90% were seen once. The CDR3 totals 15 residues. V shed 3 bases, J shed 2 bases, and the junction held 7 bases outside the gene matches. Germline V gene data show CDR1 as SEHNR and CDR2 as FQNEAQ (reference sequence). The sequenced sample was peripheral blood, obtained 28 days after the second AZD1222 dose. The clonotype was recovered from an adult who received the AZD1222 COVID-19 vaccine. The genes are TRBV7-9 and TRBJ2-7; TRBD2 matches 7 bases. Here the CDR3 DNA reads TGTGCCAGCAGCTTCGGGTCTAGCGGTACCTACGAGCAGTACTTC. It codes for CASSFGSSGTYEQYF. The full variable domain, with the rest looked up from reference TRBV7-9 and TRBJ2-7, is DTGVSQNPRHKITKRGQNVTFRCDPISEHNRLYWYRQTLGQGPEFLTYFQNEAQLEKSRLLSDRFSAERPKGSFSTLEIQRTEQGDSAMYLCASSFGSSGTYEQYFGPGTRLTVT.